This T cell receptor beta chain was observed in a study of cytomegalovirus exposure and HLA in healthy donors. Use of 60 Vbeta and 13 Jbeta primers characterized the PCR. Sequenced by immunoSEQ multiplex PCR; TCRdb stores in-frame clones only, minus some. The sample holds about 140,000 clones, about 84% seen once. V lost 3 bases, J lost 3 bases, and 4 bases stayed unmatched. The CDR3 contains 15 residues. Germline values: CDR1 KGHSH, CDR2 LQKENI. The receptor comes from a middle-aged woman in good health and CMV-seropositive. The sequencing input was PBMCs. This chain links TRBV18 with TRBJ1-3, with 8 bases that match TRBD1. The DNA for the CDR3 is TGTGCCAGCTCACCCAGGACAGGGTTTGGAAACACCATATATTTT. Amino acids: CASSPRTGFGNTIYF.